These T cell receptor beta chains were read from a single sample in a study of radiation and T cells in renal cell carcinoma. Sequenced by immunoSEQ multiplex PCR; TCRdb stores in-frame clones only, minus some. The sample shows approximately 90,000 clones, about 86% of them seen only once. This specimen consisted of blood, obtained from a patient whose treatment included radiotherapy and nephrectomy. These receptors originate from a man aged 50 or older with renal cell carcinoma. The CDR3 runs from the conserved cysteine through the conserved F or W. Each record gives: J gene, D gene, clone size, V gene, CDR3 length, CDR3 protein, CDR3 DNA. A D gene is named only where the DNA matches it firmly. Clone size appears in some rows only: once, few, many, or a class for an expanded clone.

j_gene: TRBJ2-2
d_gene: .
abundance: .
v_gene: TRBV6-1
len: 14
CDR3aa: CASSEGANTGELFF
CDR3nt: TGTGCCAGCAGTGAAGGGGCGAACACCGGGGAGCTGTTTTTT

j_gene: TRBJ1-2
d_gene: .
abundance: once
v_gene: TRBV10-3
len: 12
CDR3aa: CAITRDYYGYTF
CDR3nt: TGTGCCATCACCAGAGACTATTACGGCTACACCTTC

j_gene: TRBJ2-5
d_gene: .
abundance: once
v_gene: TRBV6-5
len: 15
CDR3aa: CASSYRRGDEETQYF
CDR3nt: TGTGCCAGCAGTTACCGCAGGGGGGATGAGGAGACCCAGTACTTC

j_gene: TRBJ1-6
d_gene: TRBD1
abundance: .
v_gene: TRBV2
len: 17
CDR3aa: CASSDSRTGNTGSPLHF
CDR3nt: TGTGCCAGCAGTGATTCTCGGACAGGGAATACTGGTTCACCCCTCCACTTT

j_gene: TRBJ1-6
d_gene: .
abundance: .
v_gene: TRBV6-6
len: 16
CDR3aa: CASHLEGGRGNSPLHF
CDR3nt: TGTGCCAGCCATCTCGAAGGCGGCCGGGGTAATTCACCCCTCCACTTT

j_gene: TRBJ2-7
d_gene: TRBD2
abundance: .
v_gene: TRBV28
len: 19
CDR3aa: CASSPSRLAGGPRGREQYF
CDR3nt: TGTGCCAGCAGTCCGAGTCGGCTAGCGGGAGGGCCCAGGGGACGGGAGCAGTACTTC

j_gene: TRBJ1-6
d_gene: .
abundance: .
v_gene: TRBV9
len: 15
CDR3aa: CASSATGTADSPLHF
CDR3nt: TGTGCCAGCAGCGCCACTGGGACGGCAGATTCACCCCTCCACTTT

j_gene: TRBJ2-1
d_gene: TRBD2
abundance: .
v_gene: TRBV19
len: 16
CDR3aa: CASKAGGTSGGPIEFF
CDR3nt: TGTGCCAGTAAAGCAGGTGGTACTAGCGGGGGCCCCATCGAGTTCTTC

j_gene: TRBJ1-2
d_gene: .
abundance: .
v_gene: TRBV6-5
len: 15
CDR3aa: CASSPTLGSLRGYTF
CDR3nt: TGTGCCAGCAGCCCCACGCTAGGGAGTTTACGGGGCTACACCTTC

j_gene: TRBJ1-2
d_gene: .
abundance: .
v_gene: TRBV5-4
len: 18
CDR3aa: CASSLGAANLNPNYGYTF
CDR3nt: TGTGCCAGCAGCTTGGGGGCGGCTAACCTCAATCCTAACTATGGCTACACCTTC

j_gene: TRBJ2-5
d_gene: .
abundance: once
v_gene: TRBV5-1
len: 14
CDR3aa: CASSHQGRQETQYF
CDR3nt: TGCGCCAGCAGCCATCAAGGACGGCAAGAGACCCAGTACTTC

j_gene: TRBJ2-5
d_gene: .
abundance: once
v_gene: TRBV19
len: 14
CDR3aa: CASSIGGLQETQYF
CDR3nt: TGTGCCAGTAGTATCGGCGGCCTCCAAGAGACCCAGTACTTC

j_gene: TRBJ1-1
d_gene: .
abundance: .
v_gene: TRBV6-5
len: 14
CDR3aa: CASSEDGGDTEAFF
CDR3nt: TGTGCCAGCAGTGAGGACGGTGGGGACACTGAAGCTTTCTTT

j_gene: TRBJ2-5
d_gene: TRBD2
abundance: .
v_gene: TRBV5-1
len: 15
CDR3aa: CASSGLAGAGETQYF
CDR3nt: TGCGCCAGCAGCGGACTAGCGGGAGCCGGTGAGACCCAGTACTTC

j_gene: TRBJ2-7
d_gene: .
abundance: .
v_gene: TRBV11-3
len: 9
CDR3aa: CASSPGTCF
CDR3nt: TGTGCCAGCAGCCCTGGCACCTGCTTC

j_gene: TRBJ2-7
d_gene: TRBD2
abundance: .
v_gene: TRBV28
len: 13
CDR3aa: CASSLTGGREQYF
CDR3nt: TGTGCCAGCAGTTTAACGGGAGGGCGCGAGCAGTACTTC

j_gene: TRBJ1-3
d_gene: .
abundance: .
v_gene: TRBV28
len: 20
CDR3aa: CASKFSRGRNRGVAGNTIYF
CDR3nt: TGTGCCAGCAAGTTTTCCCGAGGACGGAATCGCGGGGTCGCGGGAAACACCATATATTTT

j_gene: TRBJ2-2
d_gene: TRBD2
abundance: .
v_gene: TRBV10-1
len: 19
CDR3aa: CASNGLGLAGGPYTGELFF
CDR3nt: TGCGCCAGCAATGGGTTGGGACTAGCGGGAGGGCCGTACACCGGGGAGCTGTTTTTT

j_gene: TRBJ2-5
d_gene: .
abundance: .
v_gene: TRBV18
len: 15
CDR3aa: CASSPSISGMETQYF
CDR3nt: TGTGCCAGCTCACCCTCTATCTCGGGAATGGAGACCCAGTACTTC

j_gene: TRBJ1-1
d_gene: .
abundance: few
v_gene: TRBV2
len: 14
CDR3aa: CASSVAILNTEAFF
CDR3nt: TGTGCCAGCAGTGTGGCCATCTTGAACACTGAAGCTTTCTTT

j_gene: TRBJ1-5
d_gene: .
abundance: .
v_gene: TRBV7-2
len: 12
CDR3aa: CASSLPPQPQHF
CDR3nt: TGTGCCAGCAGCTTACCCCCCCAGCCCCAGCATTTT

j_gene: TRBJ2-5
d_gene: .
abundance: .
v_gene: TRBV7-6
len: 16
CDR3aa: CASSRQMGANQETQYF
CDR3nt: TGTGCCAGCAGCCGACAGATGGGAGCCAATCAAGAGACCCAGTACTTC

j_gene: TRBJ2-3
d_gene: TRBD2
abundance: once
v_gene: TRBV9
len: 15
CDR3aa: CASSVGTSYGDTQYF
CDR3nt: TGTGCCAGCAGCGTAGGGACTAGTTACGGAGATACGCAGTATTTT

j_gene: TRBJ2-6
d_gene: .
abundance: .
v_gene: TRBV19
len: 22
CDR3aa: CASSIFSRGAPWGDSGANVLTF
CDR3nt: TGTGCCAGTAGTATATTCAGTCGGGGGGCCCCTTGGGGAGACTCTGGGGCCAACGTCCTGACTTTC

j_gene: TRBJ2-2
d_gene: TRBD1
abundance: .
v_gene: TRBV18
len: 15
CDR3aa: CASSARQGGTGELFF
CDR3nt: TGTGCCAGCTCAGCGCGACAGGGCGGCACCGGGGAGCTGTTTTTT

j_gene: TRBJ2-1
d_gene: TRBD2
abundance: .
v_gene: TRBV25-1
len: 16
CDR3aa: CASSEYGASGGREQFF
CDR3nt: TGTGCCAGCAGTGAATATGGGGCTAGCGGGGGGCGTGAGCAGTTCTTC

j_gene: TRBJ2-5
d_gene: TRBD1
abundance: .
v_gene: TRBV6-6
len: 14
CDR3aa: CASVRDRGQETQYF
CDR3nt: TGTGCCAGCGTTAGGGACAGGGGCCAAGAGACCCAGTACTTC

j_gene: TRBJ1-6
d_gene: TRBD1
abundance: .
v_gene: TRBV6-6
len: 15
CDR3aa: CASSPQVTGDSPLHF
CDR3nt: TGTGCCAGCAGCCCTCAGGTGACAGGGGATTCACCCCTCCACTTT

j_gene: TRBJ2-2
d_gene: .
abundance: .
v_gene: TRBV5-1
len: 16
CDR3aa: CASSLEAGQYTGELFF
CDR3nt: TGCGCCAGCAGCTTGGAAGCGGGACAATACACCGGGGAGCTGTTTTTT

j_gene: TRBJ2-5
d_gene: TRBD1
abundance: .
v_gene: TRBV10-3
len: 15
CDR3aa: CAISESQGAGETQYF
CDR3nt: TGTGCCATCAGTGAGTCGCAGGGGGCTGGGGAGACCCAGTACTTC

j_gene: TRBJ1-1
d_gene: .
abundance: .
v_gene: TRBV9
len: 14
CDR3aa: CASSVAQMNTEAFF
CDR3nt: TGTGCCAGCAGCGTAGCTCAAATGAACACTGAAGCTTTCTTT

j_gene: TRBJ2-3
d_gene: TRBD2
abundance: .
v_gene: TRBV9
len: 19
CDR3aa: CASSFSGTSGSWGTDTQYF
CDR3nt: TGTGCCAGCAGCTTCTCCGGGACTAGCGGGAGTTGGGGCACAGATACGCAGTATTTT

j_gene: TRBJ1-1
d_gene: .
abundance: .
v_gene: TRBV5-5
len: 15
CDR3aa: CASSSSVQPNTEAFF
CDR3nt: TGTGCCAGCAGCTCGTCGGTACAGCCGAACACTGAAGCTTTCTTT

j_gene: TRBJ2-7
d_gene: TRBD1
abundance: once
v_gene: TRBV19
len: 15
CDR3aa: CASSRQGTEFIEQYF
CDR3nt: TGTGCCAGTAGTAGACAGGGAACGGAATTTATCGAGCAGTACTTC

j_gene: TRBJ1-3
d_gene: TRBD1
abundance: .
v_gene: TRBV6-6
len: 12
CDR3aa: CASSYMDRAIYF
CDR3nt: TGTGCCAGCAGTTACATGGACAGGGCCATATATTTT

j_gene: TRBJ1-2
d_gene: TRBD1
abundance: .
v_gene: TRBV7-9
len: 14
CDR3aa: CASSDPRDSYGYTF
CDR3nt: TGTGCCAGCAGCGACCCCAGGGACAGCTATGGCTACACCTTC

j_gene: TRBJ1-5
d_gene: .
abundance: .
v_gene: TRBV6-5
len: 13
CDR3aa: CASAGAGNQPQHF
CDR3nt: TGTGCCAGCGCAGGGGCGGGCAATCAGCCCCAGCATTTT

j_gene: TRBJ2-2
d_gene: TRBD1
abundance: few
v_gene: TRBV18
len: 14
CDR3aa: CASSFDRDTGELFF
CDR3nt: TGTGCCAGCTCATTCGACAGGGACACCGGGGAGCTGTTTTTT

j_gene: TRBJ1-4
d_gene: .
abundance: .
v_gene: TRBV29-1
len: 17
CDR3aa: CSVEERRTRGGDEKLFF
CDR3nt: TGCAGCGTTGAAGAGAGACGGACTCGTGGGGGTGACGAAAAACTGTTTTTT

j_gene: TRBJ1-1
d_gene: TRBD1
abundance: once
v_gene: TRBV5-5
len: 14
CDR3aa: CASRRDRVWTEAFF
CDR3nt: TGTGCCAGCAGACGAGACAGGGTCTGGACTGAAGCTTTCTTT

j_gene: TRBJ2-7
d_gene: TRBD1
abundance: .
v_gene: TRBV29-1
len: 13
CDR3aa: CSVGTGAPYEQYF
CDR3nt: TGCAGCGTCGGAACAGGGGCCCCTTACGAGCAGTACTTC

j_gene: TRBJ1-5
d_gene: TRBD1
abundance: once
v_gene: TRBV19
len: 14
CDR3aa: CASTGTGGNQPQHF
CDR3nt: TGTGCCAGTACCGGGACAGGGGGCAATCAGCCCCAGCATTTT

j_gene: TRBJ2-6
d_gene: .
abundance: .
v_gene: TRBV27
len: 15
CDR3aa: CASSLLGAGANVLTF
CDR3nt: TGTGCCAGCAGTTTATTGGGGGCTGGGGCCAACGTCCTGACTTTC

j_gene: TRBJ1-2
d_gene: TRBD1
abundance: .
v_gene: TRBV5-1
len: 14
CDR3aa: CASSLGDRGHGYTF
CDR3nt: TGCGCCAGCAGCTTGGGGGACAGGGGGCATGGCTACACCTTC

j_gene: TRBJ2-3
d_gene: TRBD2
abundance: .
v_gene: TRBV7-8
len: 15
CDR3aa: CASTLAGPREDTQYF
CDR3nt: TGTGCCAGCACCCTAGCGGGGCCCCGAGAAGATACGCAGTATTTT